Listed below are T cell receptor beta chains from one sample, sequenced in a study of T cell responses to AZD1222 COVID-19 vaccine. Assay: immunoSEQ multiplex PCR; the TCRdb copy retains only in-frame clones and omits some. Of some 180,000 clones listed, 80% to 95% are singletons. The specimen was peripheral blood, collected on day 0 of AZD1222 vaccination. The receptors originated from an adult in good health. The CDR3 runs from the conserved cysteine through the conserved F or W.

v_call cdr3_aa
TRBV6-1 CASSEAVGGSGRATEQFF
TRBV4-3 CASSQDLSSEAFF
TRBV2 CASKDRVGNQPQHF
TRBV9 CASSAEDWIPEAFF
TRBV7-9 CASSLTASNQPQHF
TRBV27 CASSFGWDNQPQHF
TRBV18 CASSRDSQRNTEAFF
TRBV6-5 CASSTASGGSDTQYF
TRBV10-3 CAICRNRGHTGELFF
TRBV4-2 CASSPDSYNEQFF
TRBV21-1 CASSKEGRLAGRQTGELFF
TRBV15 CATSRPPAGGFTEAFF
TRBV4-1 CASSQGGSRTVTEAFF
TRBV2 CASSETFYSPLHF
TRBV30 CAWAGVTNSPLHF
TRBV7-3 CASSLSARGASNEQFF
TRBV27 CASSSNMNYPYEQYF
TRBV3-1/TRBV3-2 CASSQEETGGGIYGYTF
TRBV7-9 CASSPAGQGFIADTQYF
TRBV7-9 CASSLVPNSPLHF
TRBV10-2 CASTSQGTVSGNTIYF
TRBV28 CASRASGGRNQPQHF
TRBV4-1 CASSHPGQGVYEQYF
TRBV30 CAWSLPDRERNTIYF
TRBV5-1 CASRTATNEKLFF
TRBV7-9 CASDRGGGQPQHF
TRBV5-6 CASSLGGRELNEQYF
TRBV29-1 CSVDLGLQHTGELFF
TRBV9 CASSYTSGSYNEQFF
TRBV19 CASSRFWGDTQYF
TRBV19 CASSLRGLREGSEAFF
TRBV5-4 CASSLDPAGGLNEQFF
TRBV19 CASSISAGKGQPQHF
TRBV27 CASSRPGTSAGGYTF
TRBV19 CASSIGVEAFF
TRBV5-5 CASSTGTAFYEQYF
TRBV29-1 CSVGGLAGENTGELFF
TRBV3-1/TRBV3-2 CASSQAHLDRGVTEAFF
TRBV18 CASSLQGVNTEAFF
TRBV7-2 CASSLDGNTGELFF
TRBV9 CASSAGPLYTF
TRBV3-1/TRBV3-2 CASSPRMSGLRDTEAFF
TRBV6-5 CASRTFSYEQYF
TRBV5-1 CASSLDQGDAEAFF
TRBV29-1 CSVKWTGWNEKLFF
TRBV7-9 CASSLTADQPQHF